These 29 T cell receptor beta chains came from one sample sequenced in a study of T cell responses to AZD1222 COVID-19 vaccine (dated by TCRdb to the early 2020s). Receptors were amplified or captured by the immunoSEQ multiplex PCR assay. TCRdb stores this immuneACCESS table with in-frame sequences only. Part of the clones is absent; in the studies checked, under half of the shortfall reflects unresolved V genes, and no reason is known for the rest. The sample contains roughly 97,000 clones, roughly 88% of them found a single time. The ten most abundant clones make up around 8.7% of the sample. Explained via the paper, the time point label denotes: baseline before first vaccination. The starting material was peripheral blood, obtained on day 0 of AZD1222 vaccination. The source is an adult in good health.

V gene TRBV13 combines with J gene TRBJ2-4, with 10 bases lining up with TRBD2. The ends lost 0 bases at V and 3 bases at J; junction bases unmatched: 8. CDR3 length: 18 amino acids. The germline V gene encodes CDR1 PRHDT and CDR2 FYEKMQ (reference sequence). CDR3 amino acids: CASSLGLAGPRGKNIQYF. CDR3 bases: TGTGCCAGCAGCTTAGGACTAGCGGGACCTCGGGGCAAAAACATTCAGTACTTC.

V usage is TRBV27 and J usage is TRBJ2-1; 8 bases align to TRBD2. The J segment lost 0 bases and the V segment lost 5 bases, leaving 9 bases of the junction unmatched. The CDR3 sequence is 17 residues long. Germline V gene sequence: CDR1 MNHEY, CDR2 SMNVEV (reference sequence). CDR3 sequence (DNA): TGTGCCAGCAGTCTAAGGGTACTAGCGGACTCCTACAATGAGCAGTTCTTC. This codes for CASSLRVLADSYNEQFF.

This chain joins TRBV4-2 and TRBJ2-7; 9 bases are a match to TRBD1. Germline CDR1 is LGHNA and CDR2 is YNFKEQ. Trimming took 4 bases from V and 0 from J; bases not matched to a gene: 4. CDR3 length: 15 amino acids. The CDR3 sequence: CASSLGQGNSYEQYF. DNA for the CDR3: TGTGCCAGCAGCCTTGGACAGGGGAACTCCTACGAGCAGTACTTC.

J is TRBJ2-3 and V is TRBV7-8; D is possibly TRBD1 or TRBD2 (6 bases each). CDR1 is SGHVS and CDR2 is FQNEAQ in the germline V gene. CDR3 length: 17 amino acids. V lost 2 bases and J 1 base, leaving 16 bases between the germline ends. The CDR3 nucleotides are TGTGCCAGCAGCTTAAGCCTAGGGGGGCCGGGCACAGATACGCAGTATTTT. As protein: CASSLSLGGPGTDTQYF.

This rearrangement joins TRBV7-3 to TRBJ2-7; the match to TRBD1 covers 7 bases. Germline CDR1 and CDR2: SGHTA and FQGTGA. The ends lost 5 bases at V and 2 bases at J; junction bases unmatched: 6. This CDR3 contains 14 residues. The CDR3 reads CASSPPGQTYEQYF. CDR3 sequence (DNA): TGTGCCAGCAGCCCCCCGGGACAGACCTACGAGCAGTACTTC.

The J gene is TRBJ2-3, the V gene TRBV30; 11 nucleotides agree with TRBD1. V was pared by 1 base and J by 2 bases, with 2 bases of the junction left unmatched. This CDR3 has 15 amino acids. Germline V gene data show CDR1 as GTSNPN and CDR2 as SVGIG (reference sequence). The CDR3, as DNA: TGTGCCTGGAGTGGGACAGGGGGCTACACAGATACGCAGTATTTT. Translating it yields CAWSGTGGYTDTQYF.

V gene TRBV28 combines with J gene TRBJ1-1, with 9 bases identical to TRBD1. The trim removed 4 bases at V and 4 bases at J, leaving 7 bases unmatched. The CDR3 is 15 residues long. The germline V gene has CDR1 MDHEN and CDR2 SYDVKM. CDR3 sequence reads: CASSSGQGRSTEAFF. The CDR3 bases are TGTGCCAGCAGTTCGGGACAGGGCAGGAGCACTGAAGCTTTCTTT. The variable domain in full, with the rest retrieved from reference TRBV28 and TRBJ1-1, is DVKVTQSSRYLVKRTGEKVFLECVQDMDHENMFWYRQDPGLGLRLIYFSYDVKMKEKGDIPEGYSVSREKKERFSLILESASTNQTSMYLCASSSGQGRSTEAFFGQGTRLTVV.

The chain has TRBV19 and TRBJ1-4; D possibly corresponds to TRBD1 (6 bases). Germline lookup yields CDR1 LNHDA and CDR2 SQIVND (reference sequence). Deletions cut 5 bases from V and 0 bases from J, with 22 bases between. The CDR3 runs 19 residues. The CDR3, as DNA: TGTGCCAGTAGTCGGTCTCGGGGGGCGAGTCGTGCAACTAATGAAAAACTGTTTTTT. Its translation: CASSRSRGASRATNEKLFF. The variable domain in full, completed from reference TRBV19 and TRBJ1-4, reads DGGITQSPKYLFRKEGQNVTLSCEQNLNHDAMYWYRQDPGQGLRLIYYSQIVNDFQKGDIAEGYSVSREKKESFPLTVTSAQKNPTAFYLCASSRSRGASRATNEKLFFGSGTQLSVL.

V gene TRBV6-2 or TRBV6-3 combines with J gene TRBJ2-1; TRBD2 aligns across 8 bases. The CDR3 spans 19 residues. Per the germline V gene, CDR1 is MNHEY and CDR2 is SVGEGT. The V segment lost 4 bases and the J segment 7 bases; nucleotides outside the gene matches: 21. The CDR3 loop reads CASSFSTHRGLVVGNEQFF. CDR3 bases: TGTGCCAGCAGTTTCTCGACCCACCGGGGACTAGTCGTGGGGAATGAGCAGTTCTTC.

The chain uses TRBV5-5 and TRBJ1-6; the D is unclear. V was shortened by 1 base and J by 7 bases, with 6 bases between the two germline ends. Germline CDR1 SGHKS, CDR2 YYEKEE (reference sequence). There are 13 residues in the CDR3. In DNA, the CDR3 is TGTGCCAGCAGCTTGACACCCAATTCACCCCTCCACTTT. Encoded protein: CASSLTPNSPLHF. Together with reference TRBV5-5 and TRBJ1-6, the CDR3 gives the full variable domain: DAGVTQSPTHLIKTRGQQVTLRCSPISGHKSVSWYQQVLGQGPQFIFQYYEKEERGRGNFPDRFSARQFPNYSSELNVNALLLGDSALYLCASSLTPNSPLHFGNGTRLTVT.

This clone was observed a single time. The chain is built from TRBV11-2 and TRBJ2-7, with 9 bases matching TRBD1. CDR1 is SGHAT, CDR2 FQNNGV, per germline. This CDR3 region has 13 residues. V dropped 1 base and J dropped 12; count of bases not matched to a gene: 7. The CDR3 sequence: CASSLVPGQGTYF. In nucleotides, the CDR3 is TGTGCCAGCAGCTTAGTACCCGGACAGGGGACGTACTTC.

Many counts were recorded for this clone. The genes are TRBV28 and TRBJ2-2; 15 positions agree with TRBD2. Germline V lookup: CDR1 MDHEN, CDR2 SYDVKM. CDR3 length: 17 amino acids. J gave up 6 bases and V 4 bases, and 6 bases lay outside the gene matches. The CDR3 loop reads CASSSWGLAGGPGELFF. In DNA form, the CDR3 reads TGTGCCAGCAGTTCTTGGGGACTAGCGGGAGGACCCGGGGAGCTGTTTTTT. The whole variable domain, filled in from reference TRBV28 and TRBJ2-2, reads DVKVTQSSRYLVKRTGEKVFLECVQDMDHENMFWYRQDPGLGLRLIYFSYDVKMKEKGDIPEGYSVSREKKERFSLILESASTNQTSMYLCASSSWGLAGGPGELFFGEGSRLTVL.

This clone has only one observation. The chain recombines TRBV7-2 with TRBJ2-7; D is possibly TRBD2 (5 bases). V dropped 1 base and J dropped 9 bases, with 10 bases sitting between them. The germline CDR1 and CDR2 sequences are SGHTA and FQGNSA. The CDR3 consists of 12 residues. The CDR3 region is CASSLVRERQYF. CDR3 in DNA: TGTGCCAGCAGCTTAGTCCGGGAACGGCAGTACTTC.

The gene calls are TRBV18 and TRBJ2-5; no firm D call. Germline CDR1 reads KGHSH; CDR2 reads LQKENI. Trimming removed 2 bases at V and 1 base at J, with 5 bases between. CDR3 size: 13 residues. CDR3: CASSPIGQETQYF. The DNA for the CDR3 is TGTGCCAGCTCACCAATAGGCCAAGAGACCCAGTACTTC.

CDR3 protein: CASSFGKDNSPLHF. CDR3 nucleotides: TGTGCCAGCAGCTTTGGCAAGGATAATTCACCCCTCCACTTT. The rearrangement joins TRBV7-9 to TRBJ1-6; no definite D call. This CDR3 is built from 14 residues. Germline V gene lookup returns CDR1 SEHNR and CDR2 FQNEAQ (reference sequence). V was trimmed by 3 bases and J by 5 bases, leaving 8 bases between them.

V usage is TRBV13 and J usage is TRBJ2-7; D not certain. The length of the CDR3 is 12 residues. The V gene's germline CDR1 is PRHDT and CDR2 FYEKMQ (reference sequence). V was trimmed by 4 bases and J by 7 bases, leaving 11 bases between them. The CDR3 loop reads CASSSSSGEQYF. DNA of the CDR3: TGTGCCAGCAGCTCCAGTTCTGGGGAGCAGTACTTC.

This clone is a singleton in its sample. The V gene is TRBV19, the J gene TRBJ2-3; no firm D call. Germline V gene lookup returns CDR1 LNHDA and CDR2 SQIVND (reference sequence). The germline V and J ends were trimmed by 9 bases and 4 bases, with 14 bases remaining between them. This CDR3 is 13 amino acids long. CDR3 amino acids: CASGPQRADTQYF. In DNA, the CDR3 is TGTGCCAGCGGACCCCAAAGGGCAGATACGCAGTATTTT.

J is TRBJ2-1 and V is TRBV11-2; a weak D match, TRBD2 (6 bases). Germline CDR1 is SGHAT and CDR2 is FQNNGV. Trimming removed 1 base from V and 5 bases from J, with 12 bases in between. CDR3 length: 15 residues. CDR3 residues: CASSLAGAHNNEQFF. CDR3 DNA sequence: TGTGCCAGCAGCTTAGCGGGAGCTCACAACAATGAGCAGTTCTTC.

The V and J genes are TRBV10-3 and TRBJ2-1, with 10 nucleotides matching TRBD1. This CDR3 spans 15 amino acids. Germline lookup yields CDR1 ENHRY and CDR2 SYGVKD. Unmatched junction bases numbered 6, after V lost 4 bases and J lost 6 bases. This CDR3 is CAISGLGQGRNEQFF. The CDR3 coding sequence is TGTGCCATCAGTGGTCTGGGACAGGGGCGCAATGAGCAGTTCTTC.

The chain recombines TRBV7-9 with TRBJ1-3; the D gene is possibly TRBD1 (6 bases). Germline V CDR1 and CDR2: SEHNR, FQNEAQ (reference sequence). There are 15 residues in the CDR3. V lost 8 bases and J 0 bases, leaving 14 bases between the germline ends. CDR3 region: CASQGGQLSGNTIYF. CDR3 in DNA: TGTGCCAGCCAGGGAGGACAGCTCTCTGGAAACACCATATATTTT.

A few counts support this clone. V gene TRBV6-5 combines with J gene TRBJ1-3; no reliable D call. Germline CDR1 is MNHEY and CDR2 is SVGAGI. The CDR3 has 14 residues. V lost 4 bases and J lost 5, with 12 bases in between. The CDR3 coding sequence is TGTGCCAGCAGTTCCCGCGACTTTCGAAACACCATATATTTT. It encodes CASSSRDFRNTIYF.

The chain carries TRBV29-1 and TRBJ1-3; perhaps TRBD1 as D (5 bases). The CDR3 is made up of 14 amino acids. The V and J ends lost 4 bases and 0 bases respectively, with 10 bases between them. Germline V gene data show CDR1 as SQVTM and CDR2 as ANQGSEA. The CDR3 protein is CSVAVDSSGNTIYF. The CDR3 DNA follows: TGCAGCGTTGCGGTTGACAGCTCTGGAAACACCATATATTTT.

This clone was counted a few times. In DNA form, the CDR3 reads TGCGCCAGCAGCCCGAAGGCGTCGGCCTCTGGAAACACCATATATTTT. Protein: CASSPKASASGNTIYF. The rearrangement uses TRBV5-1 and TRBJ1-3; D ambiguous. This CDR3 region has 16 residues. The V end lost 4 bases, the J end lost 0 bases, and 14 bases lay between the germline ends. Germline CDR1 is SGHRS and CDR2 is YFSETQ.

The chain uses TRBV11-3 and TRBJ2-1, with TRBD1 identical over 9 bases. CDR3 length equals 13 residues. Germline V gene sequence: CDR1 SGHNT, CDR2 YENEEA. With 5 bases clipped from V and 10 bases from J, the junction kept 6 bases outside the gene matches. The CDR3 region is CASSRGQGSEQFF. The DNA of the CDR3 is TGTGCCAGCAGCAGGGGACAGGGTTCAGAGCAGTTCTTC.

CDR3 coding DNA: TGTGCCAGCACCGAGGGCGGGAGGGCCACCTCAACGCAGTATTTT. It translates to CASTEGGRATSTQYF. The chain recombines TRBV13 with TRBJ2-3, with 9 bases lining up with TRBD2. The trim removed 7 bases at V and 9 bases at J, leaving 14 bases unmatched. Germline loops: CDR1 PRHDT, CDR2 FYEKMQ (reference sequence). The CDR3 loop spans 15 amino acids.

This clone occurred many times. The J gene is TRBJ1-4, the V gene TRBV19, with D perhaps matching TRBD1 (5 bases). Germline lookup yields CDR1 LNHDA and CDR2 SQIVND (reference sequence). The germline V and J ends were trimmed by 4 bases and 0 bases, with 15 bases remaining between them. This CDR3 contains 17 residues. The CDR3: CASSTPGLGATNEKLFF. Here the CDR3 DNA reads TGTGCCAGTAGTACGCCGGGACTTGGGGCAACTAATGAAAAACTGTTTTTT.

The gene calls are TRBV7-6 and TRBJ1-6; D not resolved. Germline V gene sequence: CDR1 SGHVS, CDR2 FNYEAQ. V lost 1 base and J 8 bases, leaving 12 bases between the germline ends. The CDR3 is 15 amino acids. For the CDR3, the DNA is TGTGCCAGCAGCTTAGATAGCCAGCCATATTCACCCCTCCACTTT. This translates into CASSLDSQPYSPLHF.

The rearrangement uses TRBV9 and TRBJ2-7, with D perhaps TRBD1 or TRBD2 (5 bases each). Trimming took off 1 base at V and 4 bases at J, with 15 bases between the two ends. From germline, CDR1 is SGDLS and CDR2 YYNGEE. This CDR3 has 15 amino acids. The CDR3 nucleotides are TGTGCCAGCAGCGTATCCGGGGCCGCAAGTTACGAGCAGTACTTC. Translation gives CASSVSGAASYEQYF.

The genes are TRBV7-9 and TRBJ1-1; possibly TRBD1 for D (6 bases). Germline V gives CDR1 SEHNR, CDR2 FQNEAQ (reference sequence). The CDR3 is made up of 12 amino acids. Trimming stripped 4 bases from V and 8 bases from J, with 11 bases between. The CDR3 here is CASSSVDREAFF. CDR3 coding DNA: TGTGCCAGCAGCTCCGTCGACAGGGAAGCTTTCTTT.